This entry lists 28 T cell receptor beta chains sequenced from one sample in a study of blood T cell repertoires in COVID-19. Some clones are missing from TCRdb's copy, which holds only in-frame ones; the method was immunoSEQ multiplex PCR. Counted here are approximately 11,000 clones, about 87% occurring once; the ten biggest clones make up roughly 4.4%. Sequenced: peripheral blood. These receptors were obtained from a human donor in a cohort sampled during active COVID-19.

DNA for the CDR3: TGTGCCACGCAAACTAGCGCGGGCAATGAGCAGTTCTTC. Amino acid sequence: CATQTSAGNEQFF. This chain joins TRBV10-3 and TRBJ2-1; TRBD2 matches 7 bases. J was trimmed by 6 bases and V by 10 bases; bases with no gene match: 9. CDR1 ENHRY and CDR2 SYGVKD come from the germline V gene. The CDR3 loop spans 13 amino acids.

The chain links TRBV3-1 (or the pseudogene TRBV3-2) to TRBJ1-2; TRBD1 agrees at 8 bases. Germline V gene lookup returns CDR1 LGHDT and CDR2 YNNKEL (reference sequence). The CDR3 covers 14 residues. Unmatched junction bases numbered 0, after V lost 1 base and J lost 2 bases. The CDR3 loop reads CASSQGQGNYGYTF. DNA of the CDR3: TGTGCCAGCAGCCAAGGACAGGGGAACTATGGCTACACCTTC.

This sequence joins TRBV6-1 and TRBJ1-1; TRBD1 agrees at 11 bases. V shed 1 base and J 5 bases; nucleotides not matched to a gene: 6. The CDR3 covers 16 residues. Germline V CDR1 and CDR2: MNHNS, SASEGT. The CDR3 nucleotides read TGTGCCAGCAGTGAAGTTAATAGGGACAGGGGGACTGAAGCTTTCTTT. It translates to CASSEVNRDRGTEAFF.

This clone was observed a few times. CDR3: CASSYQDQGRLFF. In nucleotides, the CDR3 is TGCGCCAGCAGCTACCAGGACCAGGGGCGGCTGTTTTTT. The gene calls are TRBV5-1 and TRBJ1-4; D might be TRBD1 (6 bases). CDR1 is SGHRS and CDR2 is YFSETQ in the germline V gene. The CDR3 is 13 amino acids. V lost 3 bases and J 14 bases, leaving 17 bases between the germline ends. Full variable domain (missing parts from reference TRBV5-1 and TRBJ1-4): KAGVTQTPRYLIKTRGQQVTLSCSPISGHRSVSWYQQTPGQGLQFLFEYFSETQRNKGNFPGRFSGRQFSNSRSEMNVSTLELGDSALYLCASSYQDQGRLFFGSGTQLSVL.

The V and J genes are TRBV12-3 or TRBV12-4 and TRBJ1-1; TRBD1 is a possible D gene (6 bases). Trimming took off 4 bases at V and 4 bases at J, with 7 bases between the two ends. The length of the CDR3 is 12 residues. The CDR3 bases are TGTGCCAGCAGTTACAGGGTCACTGAAGCTTTCTTT. This sequence encodes CASSYRVTEAFF.

This rearrangement joins TRBV29-1 to TRBJ1-1, with 9 nucleotides matching TRBD1. J lost 1 base, V lost 7 bases, and 4 bases had no gene match. Per the germline V gene, CDR1 is SQVTM and CDR2 is ANQGSEA. The CDR3 extends over 13 amino acids. The CDR3 loop is CSAADRGNTEAFF. As DNA, the CDR3 is TGCAGCGCTGCGGACAGGGGGAACACTGAAGCTTTCTTT.

V gene TRBV10-1 combines with J gene TRBJ2-3; 7 nucleotides match TRBD1. Germline loops: CDR1 WNHNN, CDR2 SYGVQD (reference sequence). V gave up 6 bases and J gave up 2 bases; unmatched junction bases: 2. The CDR3 consists of 13 residues. The DNA of the CDR3 is TGCGCCAGCAGAGGGGGCCCCACAGATACGCAGTATTTT. Encoded protein: CASRGGPTDTQYF.

The V call is TRBV20-1, the J call TRBJ2-5; D is perhaps TRBD2 (6 bases). Germline values: CDR1 DFQATT, CDR2 SNEGSKA (reference sequence). The length of the CDR3 is 14 residues. The V gene lost 3 bases and the J gene lost 4 bases, with 15 bases spanning the gap. CDR3 sequence (DNA): TGCAGTGCTAGTGTGGAGGGAACTGGAGAGACCCAGTACTTC. This sequence encodes CSASVEGTGETQYF.

The chain has TRBV7-8 and TRBJ2-4; TRBD2 aligns across 7 bases. V shed 1 base and J 1 base; nucleotides not matched to a gene: 4. Looked up from germline, CDR1 is SGHVS and CDR2 is FQNEAQ. The CDR3 has 16 residues. CDR3 protein: CASSLVGGTAKNIQYF. CDR3 DNA sequence: TGTGCCAGCAGCTTAGTGGGAGGGACGGCCAAAAACATTCAGTACTTC.

The chain recombines TRBV4-2 with TRBJ2-1; 9 bases match TRBD2. This CDR3 has 16 amino acids. V lost 2 bases, J lost 7 bases, and 9 bases stayed unmatched. Germline V gene lookup returns CDR1 LGHNA and CDR2 YNFKEQ. The CDR3 region has the DNA TGTGCCAGCAGCCAATTAGCGGGAGCAGAGGGGAATGAGCAGTTCTTC. Translation: CASSQLAGAEGNEQFF.

The chain has TRBV25-1 and TRBJ2-3, with D possibly matching TRBD1 (6 bases). The CDR3 consists of 15 residues. V lost 4 bases and J lost 5, with 16 bases in between. In germline, CDR1 is MGHDK, CDR2 SYGVNS. The CDR3 reads CASSGADVGGDTQYF. The DNA for the CDR3 is TGTGCCAGCAGTGGCGCCGACGTAGGGGGAGATACGCAGTATTTT.

The chain employs TRBV6-1 and TRBJ2-3, with D hard to call. V was cut by 3 bases and J by 2 bases, with 9 bases left in between. The CDR3 totals 14 residues. CDR1 is MNHNS and CDR2 is SASEGT in the germline V gene. CDR3 loop: CASSDGGNTDTQYF. CDR3 nucleotide sequence: TGTGCCAGCAGTGATGGCGGCAACACAGATACGCAGTATTTT.

The table lists this clone with a few counts. V gene TRBV27 combines with J gene TRBJ1-1; the match to TRBD1 covers 10 bases. V was pared by 5 bases and J by 4 bases, with 4 bases of the junction left unmatched. The germline gives CDR1 MNHEY, CDR2 SMNVEV (reference sequence). This CDR3 comprises 14 residues. The CDR3 DNA follows: TGTGCCAGCAGTGGACAGGGGGTTGGCACTGAAGCTTTCTTT. Its translation is CASSGQGVGTEAFF.

The chain couples TRBV21-1 to TRBJ1-5; TRBD1 is the table's D call and was not checked against the DNA. TRBV21-1 is reported as a pseudogene. The CDR3 length is 15 residues. CDR3 amino acids: CASSPTGTGGQPQHF. The CDR3 coding sequence is TGTGCCAGCAGCCCCACCGGGACAGGGGGTCAGCCCCAGCATTTT.

The V and J genes are TRBV6-5 and TRBJ2-5; possible D gene TRBD2, 5 bases. V gave up 5 bases and J gave up 5 bases, with 15 bases separating them. CDR3 length: 14 amino acids. The germline V gene has CDR1 MNHEY and CDR2 SVGAGI. The CDR3 is CASSPGNTWETQYF. Here the CDR3 DNA reads TGTGCCAGCAGTCCGGGAAACACTTGGGAGACCCAGTACTTC.

The chain links TRBV28 to TRBJ1-6, with D perhaps matching TRBD1 (5 bases). Trimming removed 8 bases at V and 0 bases at J, with 14 bases between. Germline V lookup: CDR1 MDHEN, CDR2 SYDVKM. This CDR3 spans 16 amino acids. CDR3 in amino acids: CASWGEGSSYNSPLHF. The CDR3 nucleotides are TGTGCCAGCTGGGGGGAGGGGAGCTCCTATAATTCACCCCTCCACTTT.

The V call is TRBV10-2, the J call TRBJ2-5; D perhaps matches TRBD1 (6 bases). V lost 6 bases and J lost 1, with 15 bases in between. CDR1 WSHSY and CDR2 SAAADI come from the germline V gene. The CDR3 covers 15 residues. CDR3 nucleotides: TGCGCCAGCAGGGGGACCGGGACACCCCAAGAGACCCAGTACTTC. It encodes CASRGTGTPQETQYF.

J is TRBJ2-5 and V is TRBV18; the D gene is possibly TRBD2 (5 bases). The germline V gene has CDR1 KGHSH and CDR2 LQKENI. The CDR3 spans 13 residues. Trimming took off 2 bases at V and 3 bases at J, with 7 bases between the two ends. Written as DNA, the CDR3 is TGTGCCAGCTCACCAGGGAGCGAAGAGACCCAGTACTTC. Translating it yields CASSPGSEETQYF.

The rearrangement uses TRBV7-8 and TRBJ1-1, with 7 bases fitting TRBD1. Germline CDR1 reads SGHVS; CDR2 reads FQNEAQ. Losses at the gene ends were 0 bases for V and 1 base for J; bases not matched to a gene: 8. This CDR3 has 17 amino acids. The CDR3 here is CASSLAITGDPNTEAFF. The CDR3 coding sequence is TGTGCCAGCAGCTTAGCCATCACAGGGGACCCGAACACTGAAGCTTTCTTT.

This clone was found once. The chain has TRBV7-8 and TRBJ2-5; 13 bases align to TRBD2. V was clipped by 5 bases and J by 4 bases; unmatched bases: 10. CDR1 and CDR2 from the germline V gene are SGHVS and FQNEAQ. This CDR3 has 17 amino acids. The CDR3 loop reads CASSQRTSGRSGETQYF. The CDR3 DNA sequence: TGTGCCAGCAGCCAACGGACTAGCGGGAGATCGGGAGAGACCCAGTACTTC.

The chain combines TRBV7-9 with TRBJ1-2; 9 nucleotides agree with TRBD1. In germline, CDR1 is SEHNR, CDR2 FQNEAQ (reference sequence). The CDR3 loop spans 12 amino acids. Germline trimming cut 4 bases from V and 6 bases from J; bases unmatched to any gene: 0. CDR3 bases: TGTGCCAGCAGCTGGGACAGGGATGGCTACACCTTC. It specifies CASSWDRDGYTF.

This clone was picked up a small number of times. V usage is TRBV2 and J usage is TRBJ2-2; 14 bases match TRBD2. V lost 6 bases and J lost 5; bases outside the gene matches: 8. The CDR3 contains 17 residues. CDR1 and CDR2 from the germline V gene are SNHLY and FYNNEI. The CDR3 nucleotides read TGTGCCAGCAGCCTCGGACTAGCGGGAGGAAAGACCGGGGAGCTGTTTTTT. Translation: CASSLGLAGGKTGELFF.

V is TRBV7-2 and J is TRBJ2-1; 7 nucleotides line up with TRBD2. Trimming cost V 1 base and J 9 bases; bases outside gene matches: 9. CDR3 length: 15 amino acids. CDR1 is SGHTA, CDR2 FQGNSA, per germline. The CDR3 DNA reads TGTGCCAGCAGCTTAGTGGGACTACAGGTTGGTGAGCAGTTCTTC. Its translation is CASSLVGLQVGEQFF. Using reference TRBV7-2 and TRBJ2-1 for the parts outside the CDR3, the full variable domain is GAGVSQSPSNKVTEKGKDVELRCDPISGHTALYWYRQSLGQGLEFLIYFQGNSAPDKSGLPSDRFSAERTGGSVSTLTIQRTQQEDSAVYLCASSLVGLQVGEQFFGPGTRLTVL.

V is TRBV14 and J is TRBJ2-1, with TRBD1 as a possible D gene (5 bases). Trimming shortened V by 0 bases and J by 13 bases, and 10 bases separated the two germline ends. Germline CDR1 reads SGHDN; CDR2 reads FVKESK. The CDR3 sequence is 12 residues long. As DNA, the CDR3 is TGTGCCAGCAGCCAAGAGAGGACACTCCAGTTCTTC. It specifies CASSQERTLQFF.

Details on this clone: Other nucleotide sequences from this sample produce the same CDR3. The genes are TRBV5-1 and TRBJ2-7; 9 nucleotides align to TRBD1. The V and J ends lost 4 bases and 4 bases, in that order; junction bases with no gene match: 6. This CDR3 comprises 14 residues. Germline CDR1 reads SGHRS; CDR2 reads YFSETQ. The CDR3 DNA sequence: TGCGCCAGCAGCATGACAGGGGGGCGGTACGAGCAGTACTTC. It encodes CASSMTGGRYEQYF.

This chain uses TRBV9 with TRBJ2-1; TRBD2 might be the D (6 bases). The CDR3 extends over 17 amino acids. Germline lookup yields CDR1 SGDLS and CDR2 YYNGEE. V dropped 3 bases and J dropped 4 bases, with 20 bases sitting between them. The CDR3 reads CASSGPPRAGIYNEQFF. The CDR3 DNA follows: TGTGCCAGCAGCGGCCCCCCCAGGGCGGGGATATACAATGAGCAGTTCTTC. The variable domain in full, with the rest retrieved from reference TRBV9 and TRBJ2-1, is DSGVTQTPKHLITATGQRVTLRCSPRSGDLSVYWYQQSLDQGLQFLIQYYNGEERAKGNILERFSAQQFPDLHSELNLSSLELGDSALYFCASSGPPRAGIYNEQFFGPGTRLTVL.

The chain employs TRBV4-3 and TRBJ2-7; 9 nucleotides agree with TRBD2. Trimming at V came to 2 bases and at J to 1 base, leaving 3 bases not matched to a gene. Germline lookup yields CDR1 LGHNA and CDR2 YSLEER. This CDR3 has 15 residues. The CDR3, as DNA: TGCGCCAGCAGCCAATGGCGGGAGGGATCCTACGAGCAGTACTTC. Its protein product is CASSQWREGSYEQYF.

The V and J genes are TRBV6-6 and TRBJ2-3; the match to TRBD1 covers 7 bases. This CDR3 contains 14 residues. The J segment lost 5 bases and the V segment lost 6 bases, leaving 8 bases of the junction unmatched. Germline-derived CDR1 and CDR2 are MNHNY and SVGAGI (reference sequence). CDR3 bases: TGTGCCAGCAGCCATACAGGGGTGGAAGATACGCAGTATTTT. Protein: CASSHTGVEDTQYF.